What follows are 27 T cell receptor beta chains derived from one specimen sequenced in a study of blood T cell repertoires in COVID-19. Using immunoSEQ multiplex PCR, the repertoire was profiled, and TCRdb retains in-frame clones only, with some absent. The sample carries 180,000 or so clones, 81% recorded once. Input material: peripheral blood. These receptors came from a woman in her thirties or forties with COVID-19, enrolled during active disease.

This clone was detected only a few times. This specimen includes other DNA sequences encoding the same CDR3. The V and J genes are TRBV9 and TRBJ1-6; D might be TRBD1 (5 bases). The CDR3 has 15 amino acids. Trimming shortened V by 4 bases and J by 4 bases, and 12 bases separated the two germline ends. Germline loops: CDR1 SGDLS, CDR2 YYNGEE. CDR3 sequence (DNA): TGTGCCAGCAGCACAGGCGACGGATATAATTCACCCCTCCACTTT. This gives the protein CASSTGDGYNSPLHF. Combining the CDR3 with reference TRBV9 and TRBJ1-6 gives the whole variable domain DSGVTQTPKHLITATGQRVTLRCSPRSGDLSVYWYQQSLDQGLQFLIQYYNGEERAKGNILERFSAQQFPDLHSELNLSSLELGDSALYFCASSTGDGYNSPLHFGNGTRLTVT.

The V gene is TRBV5-4, the J gene TRBJ2-1; weak D call: TRBD2 (6 bases). V was shortened by 4 bases and J by 4 bases, with 15 bases between the two germline ends. Per germline, CDR1 SGHNT and CDR2 YYREEE (reference sequence). This CDR3 spans 15 amino acids. The CDR3 region is CASSPRTMQYNEQFF. The CDR3 DNA reads TGTGCCAGCAGCCCGAGGACTATGCAATACAATGAGCAGTTCTTC.

The V gene is TRBV5-1, the J gene TRBJ1-4; D unresolved. CDR1 is SGHRS, CDR2 YFSETQ, per germline. Trimming took 2 bases from V and 3 from J, leaving 8 bases between them. The CDR3 runs to 14 residues. The CDR3 coding sequence is TGCGCCAGCAGCTTTTCCCTTTCTAATGAAAAACTGTTTTTT. It codes for CASSFSLSNEKLFF.

The genes are TRBV29-1 and TRBJ1-1, with TRBD1 as a possible D gene (5 bases). The CDR3 contains 14 residues. The germline gives CDR1 SQVTM, CDR2 ANQGSEA. V was pared by 7 bases and J by 3 bases, with 18 bases between. The chain's CDR3 is CSETRDFLYTEAFF. The CDR3 DNA reads as TGCAGCGAAACCCGGGACTTTCTGTACACTGAAGCTTTCTTT. Full variable domain (rest looked up from reference TRBV29-1 and TRBJ1-1): SAVISQKPSRDICQRGTSLTIQCQVDSQVTMMFWYRQQPGQSLTLIATANQGSEATYESGFVIDKFPISRPNLTFSTLTVSNMSPEDSSIYLCSETRDFLYTEAFFGQGTRLTVV.

The chain recombines TRBV5-4 with TRBJ2-7; maybe TRBD2 (5 bases). V was shortened by 0 bases and J by 3 bases, with 19 bases between the two germline ends. The CDR3 covers 17 residues. From germline, CDR1 is SGHNT and CDR2 YYREEE (reference sequence). In DNA form, the CDR3 reads TGTGCCAGCAGCTTGGAGGGTATGAGTGGGAGCTACTACGAGCAGTACTTC. Residues: CASSLEGMSGSYYEQYF.

The chain links TRBV10-2 to TRBJ2-2, with 13 bases that match TRBD2. This CDR3 comprises 20 residues. V gave up 7 bases and J gave up 4 bases; unmatched junction bases: 18. Germline V gives CDR1 WSHSY, CDR2 SAAADI. The CDR3 nucleotides are TGCGCCAGCATCGGGACTAGCGGGGACCCTGAGGGTAGTGGCACCGGGGAGCTGTTTTTT. Its translation is CASIGTSGDPEGSGTGELFF.

The CDR3 loop reads CASSLGQINEQFF. The CDR3 DNA is TGTGCCAGCAGTTTGGGACAGATCAATGAGCAGTTCTTC. J is TRBJ2-1 and V is TRBV12-3 or TRBV12-4, with 7 positions matching TRBD1. The CDR3 sequence is 13 residues long. J was trimmed by 6 bases and V by 3 bases; bases with no gene match: 2.

The CDR3 is CASSLRTGSSGYTF. The DNA for the CDR3 is TGTGCCAGTAGTCTCCGGACAGGGAGCTCTGGCTACACCTTC. V gene TRBV19 combines with J gene TRBJ1-2, with TRBD1 identical over 8 bases. CDR1 LNHDA and CDR2 SQIVND come from the germline V gene (reference sequence). V trimming: 5 bases; J trimming: 7 bases; junction bases outside the gene matches: 9. The length of the CDR3 is 14 residues.

The rearrangement joins TRBV11-2 to TRBJ1-4; the D is unclear. Germline-derived CDR1 and CDR2 are SGHAT and FQNNGV. The CDR3 has 14 amino acids. V was cut by 8 bases and J by 8 bases, with 18 bases left in between. CDR3 sequence (DNA): TGTGCCAGCTCCGAGGGAGGCGTGTTGGAAAAACTGTTTTTT. Its protein product is CASSEGGVLEKLFF.

This clone was seen only a few times. V is TRBV7-9 and J is TRBJ1-6; no definite D call. Per germline, CDR1 SEHNR and CDR2 FQNEAQ (reference sequence). V lost 5 bases, J lost 8 bases, and 10 bases lay in between. The CDR3 is 13 amino acids. CDR3 protein: CASSPRRDSPLHF. CDR3 bases: TGTGCCAGCAGCCCAAGACGGGATTCACCCCTCCACTTT.

The chain employs TRBV7-9 and TRBJ2-1; D possibly corresponds to TRBD2 (6 bases). Germline lookup yields CDR1 SEHNR and CDR2 FQNEAQ (reference sequence). The CDR3 runs to 14 residues. V gave up 0 bases and J gave up 12 bases, with 15 bases separating them. The CDR3 region is CASSLALGGTGQFF. CDR3 in DNA: TGTGCCAGCAGCTTAGCGCTGGGCGGGACCGGGCAGTTCTTC.

This chain links TRBV6-2 or TRBV6-3 with TRBJ2-3; 15 nucleotides match TRBD2. Germline values: CDR1 MNHEY, CDR2 SVGEGT. The trim removed 0 bases at V and 2 bases at J, leaving 6 bases unmatched. This CDR3 contains 19 residues. The CDR3 is CASSYSSRTSGGATDTQYF. In DNA form, the CDR3 reads TGTGCCAGCAGTTACTCGAGTCGGACTAGCGGGGGGGCCACAGATACGCAGTATTTT.

The V gene is TRBV6-5, the J gene TRBJ1-2, with a weak D call TRBD1 (6 bases). This CDR3 has 15 amino acids. In germline, CDR1 is MNHEY, CDR2 SVGAGI. Trimming shortened V by 6 bases and J by 2 bases, and 16 bases separated the two germline ends. In DNA form, the CDR3 reads TGTGCCAGCAGGGCAGCAGGGGCCTCCAACTATGGCTACACCTTC. It is translated as CASRAAGASNYGYTF.

The chain is built from TRBV18 and TRBJ1-4; D unresolved. The CDR3 contains 14 residues. Per germline, CDR1 KGHSH and CDR2 LQKENI. Trimming shortened V by 3 bases and J by 2 bases, and 7 bases separated the two germline ends. The CDR3 region is CASSPDWTNEKLFF. As DNA, the CDR3 is TGTGCCAGCTCACCCGACTGGACTAATGAAAAACTGTTTTTT.

This chain links TRBV7-8 with TRBJ2-6; no definite D call. The CDR3 runs to 15 residues. V shed 3 bases and J shed 3 bases, with 9 bases lying between them. Per germline, CDR1 SGHVS and CDR2 FQNEAQ. In DNA form, the CDR3 reads TGTGCCAGCAGCTTTCCCTCTAGTGGGGCCAACGTCCTGACTTTC. Translation: CASSFPSSGANVLTF.

To note about this clone: This may arise from a read error, as a much more abundant clone is one base away. The chain carries TRBV9 and TRBJ1-1; no firm D call. V lost 4 bases, J lost 5 bases, and 6 bases lay in between. Germline lookup yields CDR1 SGDLS and CDR2 YYNGEE. The CDR3 extends over 11 amino acids. CDR3 sequence (DNA): TGTGCCAGCAGCTCCGGGACTGAAGCTTTCTTT. Its translation: CASSSGTEAFF.

The chain carries TRBV9 and TRBJ2-1; 7 nucleotides align to TRBD1. The germline V gene has CDR1 SGDLS and CDR2 YYNGEE. Trimming cost V 4 bases and J 5 bases; bases outside gene matches: 6. The CDR3 runs to 14 residues. Here the CDR3 DNA reads TGTGCCAGCAGCCTGCGGACAGGCGACAATGAGCAGTTCTTC. This translates into CASSLRTGDNEQFF.

The chain has TRBV11-2 and TRBJ1-5; D perhaps matches TRBD1 (5 bases). CDR3 length equals 15 residues. Germline V lookup: CDR1 SGHAT, CDR2 FQNNGV. V was cut by 5 bases and J by 0 bases, with 11 bases left in between. The CDR3 bases are TGTGCCAGCAGCCCGACAGCGGGTAGCAATCAGCCCCAGCATTTT. It encodes CASSPTAGSNQPQHF.

This sequence joins TRBV18 and TRBJ2-3; tentatively, D is TRBD2 (6 bases). The CDR3 is 14 amino acids. Germline lookup yields CDR1 KGHSH and CDR2 LQKENI. V was trimmed by 1 base and J by 5 bases, leaving 10 bases between them. The CDR3 here is CASSPLGLKDTQYF. As DNA, the CDR3 is TGTGCCAGCTCACCACTGGGACTGAAAGATACGCAGTATTTT.

The chain carries TRBV30 and TRBJ1-2, with 8 bases that match TRBD1. V lost 2 bases, J lost 6 bases, and 5 bases stayed unmatched. The germline V gene has CDR1 GTSNPN and CDR2 SVGIG (reference sequence). This CDR3 comprises 13 residues. The CDR3 DNA sequence: TGTGCCTGGAGTCTGGACAGGGATGATGGCTACACCTTC. Translation gives CAWSLDRDDGYTF.

The chain uses TRBV6-1 and TRBJ1-2; no definite D call. The CDR3 totals 13 residues. Trimming pared 3 bases from V and 2 bases from J, leaving 7 bases between. Germline V lookup: CDR1 MNHNS, CDR2 SASEGT. The CDR3: CASSEALNYGYTF. The DNA for the CDR3 is TGTGCCAGCAGTGAGGCATTGAACTATGGCTACACCTTC.

This chain joins TRBV28 and TRBJ1-5; D is undetermined. The CDR3 loop spans 13 amino acids. Germline V gene sequence: CDR1 MDHEN, CDR2 SYDVKM. The ends were cut back, 7 bases at V and 4 bases at J, with 11 bases in the middle. CDR3 nucleotide sequence: TGTGCCAGCATGAGGCAGTTTAATCAGCCCCAGCATTTT. Amino acid sequence: CASMRQFNQPQHF.

The CDR3 DNA follows: TGTGCCAGCTCACTACCGACTAGCGGGAGAGAGACCCAGTACTTC. It codes for CASSLPTSGRETQYF. V and J are TRBV18 and TRBJ2-5, with 12 bases fitting TRBD2. J was trimmed by 4 bases and V by 4 bases; bases with no gene match: 4. The CDR3 is 15 amino acids. CDR1 KGHSH and CDR2 LQKENI come from the germline V gene.

This clone was seen once. V gene TRBV5-6 combines with J gene TRBJ1-2; D is unclear. The CDR3 loop spans 13 amino acids. Germline-derived CDR1 and CDR2 are SGHDT and YYEEEE. V was pared by 0 bases and J by 7 bases, with 10 bases between. CDR3 coding DNA: TGTGCCAGCAGCTTGGCGGGGTTTGGTGGCTACACCTTC. It is translated as CASSLAGFGGYTF.

The genes are TRBV5-4 and TRBJ2-1; D is possibly TRBD1 (5 bases). Trimming removed 7 bases from V and 7 bases from J, with 15 bases in between. CDR1 SGHNT and CDR2 YYREEE come from the germline V gene (reference sequence). CDR3 length: 13 amino acids. The CDR3 sequence: CASSQVSGNEQFF. The CDR3 DNA reads TGTGCCAGCTCACAGGTATCGGGTAATGAGCAGTTCTTC.

The sample holds one count of this clone. The chain employs TRBV7-2 and TRBJ2-4, with 11 bases that match TRBD2. V gave up 3 bases and J gave up 7 bases; unmatched junction bases: 14. CDR1 is SGHTA, CDR2 FQGNSA, per germline. The CDR3 runs 18 residues. This CDR3 reads CASSFGSGSGGARNIQYF. CDR3 nucleotide sequence: TGTGCCAGCAGCTTCGGCTCGGGTAGCGGGGGGGCGAGGAACATTCAGTACTTC.

This clone was detected only a few times. The rearrangement uses TRBV30 and TRBJ1-5; D is possibly TRBD1 (6 bases). Germline V lookup: CDR1 GTSNPN, CDR2 SVGIG (reference sequence). V was pared by 1 base and J by 4 bases, with 11 bases between. The CDR3 runs 14 residues. For the CDR3, the DNA is TGTGCCTGGAGTGGGGGGCTTGCTAATCAGCCCCAGCATTTT. Its protein is CAWSGGLANQPQHF.